The rows below give T cell receptor beta chains drawn from one sample of a study of shared clonotypes between healthy human individuals. Profiling relied on immunoSEQ multiplex PCR, and the TCRdb table lists in-frame clones only, not all of them. The table lists about 480,000 clones, 60% to 80% of them singletons. The specimen was PBMCs. The receptors shown here come from a woman aged 40 to 50 in good health. Some clones in this sample may be carry-over from other donors' samples. Each CDR3 is given with its conserved first and last residue. The D gene is left open where the match is weak. Only some rows state a clone size, as once, few, many or a class for expanded clones.

j_gene,d_gene,v_gene,abundance,CDR3nt,CDR3aa
TRBJ2-5,TRBD2,TRBV4-2,few,TGTGCCAGCAGCCAAGACCGGGGAGGGGAGACCCAGTACTTC,CASSQDRGGETQYF
TRBJ2-3,.,TRBV6-1,.,TGTGCCAGCTACCTTGGGCGGGCTACAGATACGCAGTATTTT,CASYLGRATDTQYF
TRBJ2-4,TRBD2,TRBV28,.,TGTGCCAGCAGCCACCTTAGCGGGAGGGCCGGGCTTTTAGACATTCAGTACTTC,CASSHLSGRAGLLDIQYF
TRBJ1-1,TRBD1,TRBV19,.,TGTGCCAGTAGTCCCAACAGACAGGGGGCCTCTGAAGCTTTCTTT,CASSPNRQGASEAFF
TRBJ1-1,.,TRBV7-8,.,TGTGCCAGCAGCTTCGCCCTGGACACTGAAGCTTTCTTT,CASSFALDTEAFF
TRBJ2-3,.,TRBV5-6,.,TGTGCCAGCAGCTTGGGAGAACGCACAGATACGCAGTATTTT,CASSLGERTDTQYF
TRBJ2-3,.,TRBV2,.,TGTGCCAGCGGTTCAGCCTGGCGCACAGATACGCAGTATTTT,CASGSAWRTDTQYF
TRBJ1-2,.,TRBV19,.,TGTGCCACTAAGCCACAGGGCACCAACTATGGCTACACCTTC,CATKPQGTNYGYTF
TRBJ2-3,TRBD1,TRBV5-1,.,TGCGCCAGCAGCTGGGGGACAGGGGTTGGGACAGATACGCAGTATTTT,CASSWGTGVGTDTQYF
TRBJ2-1,TRBD1,TRBV6-4,.,TGTGCCAGCAGTGACTTTCGGAGACAGGGGATCAATGAGCAGTTCTTC,CASSDFRRQGINEQFF
TRBJ1-2,TRBD1,TRBV18,.,TGTGCCAGCTCGCCCCCAGGGGGCGGGAGTTATGGCTACACCTTC,CASSPPGGGSYGYTF
TRBJ2-5,TRBD2,TRBV10-2,.,TGCGCCAGCAGGGTTCGACTAGCGGGAGGGTCGGGGGAGACCCAGTACTTC,CASRVRLAGGSGETQYF
TRBJ1-5,.,TRBV19,.,TGTGCCAGTAACTCCGGGGTAAAACAGCCCCAGCATTTT,CASNSGVKQPQHF
TRBJ2-7,.,TRBV2,.,TGTGCCAGCAGTGCGGGACACATAAGCTACGAGCAGTACTTC,CASSAGHISYEQYF
TRBJ2-7,.,TRBV30,.,TGTGCCTGGAGGTCACTACCCTACGAGCAGTACTTC,CAWRSLPYEQYF
TRBJ1-5,.,TRBV18,once,TGTGCCAGCTCCCAGGGGTTCGGCATCGATCAGCCCCAGCATTTT,CASSQGFGIDQPQHF
TRBJ2-7,TRBD1,TRBV27,.,TGTGCCAGCTCAGACCAGGACAGGGCCTACGAGCAGTACTTC,CASSDQDRAYEQYF
TRBJ1-2,TRBD1,TRBV28,.,TGTGCCAGCGCCGGACAGGGCCATGGCTACACCTTC,CASAGQGHGYTF
TRBJ1-5,.,TRBV10-3,.,TGTGCCATCAATCAGGCGGGGGTTGGCAATCAGCCCCAGCATTTT,CAINQAGVGNQPQHF
TRBJ2-7,.,TRBV27,.,TGTGCCAGCAGTTCCTTCAAAGTGAGCGGGTTCTCCTACGAGCAGTACTTC,CASSSFKVSGFSYEQYF
TRBJ1-4,TRBD1,TRBV5-1,few,TGCGCCAGCAGCAACGGACAGGGGGAACATGAAAAACTGTTTTTT,CASSNGQGEHEKLFF
TRBJ2-3,.,TRBV29-1,.,TGCAGCGTGGGGCGGGGCAGGGCGGTCACAGATACGCAGTATTTT,CSVGRGRAVTDTQYF
TRBJ2-2,.,TRBV10-2,.,TGCGCCAGCAGCGAGGACGCCACAGGGTCCGGGGAGCTGTTTTTT,CASSEDATGSGELFF
TRBJ2-1,TRBD1,TRBV11-2,.,TGTGCCAGCAGCTTAGGCCCGGACAGGGACCCGTTCTTC,CASSLGPDRDPFF
TRBJ2-2,.,TRBV9,.,TGTGCCAGCAGCCCTGGGACTTACCAACGAGGGGAGCTGTTTTTT,CASSPGTYQRGELFF
TRBJ2-1,.,TRBV29-1,.,TGCAGCGTTCGGACGGGCAATGAGCAGTTCTTC,CSVRTGNEQFF
TRBJ2-2,.,TRBV5-1,.,TGCGCCAGCAGCTGGGGCCCCGGGAACACCGGGGAGCTGTTTTTT,CASSWGPGNTGELFF
TRBJ2-2,.,TRBV5-1,.,TGCGCCAGCAGCTTGGAACAAATTGCGAACACCGGGGAGCTGTTTTTT,CASSLEQIANTGELFF
TRBJ2-2,.,TRBV5-1,.,TGCGCCAGCAGCTTGAGGGGGGACCCCGGGGCCGGGGAGCTGTTTTTT,CASSLRGDPGAGELFF
TRBJ2-4,.,TRBV30,few,TGTGCCTGGAGTGTACGTGGGGGAAACATTCAGTACTTC,CAWSVRGGNIQYF
TRBJ2-5,TRBD2,TRBV10-1,.,TGCGCCCCCCCGGACTCTACTAGCGGGAGGGTTCTTACTCGCCAAGAGACCCAGTACTTC,CAPPDSTSGRVLTRQETQYF
TRBJ2-5,.,TRBV5-1,.,TGCGCCAGCAGCTTGGCCCTAGCCGGAGAGACCCAGTACTTC,CASSLALAGETQYF
TRBJ2-7,.,TRBV5-1,.,TGCGCCAGCAGCTTGGGGGACATAGCCTACGAGCAGTACTTC,CASSLGDIAYEQYF
TRBJ2-3,TRBD2,TRBV28,few,TGTGCCAGCACTTCGGGACTAGCGGTTGATACAGATACGCAGTATTTT,CASTSGLAVDTDTQYF
TRBJ2-5,TRBD2,TRBV2,.,TGTGCCAGCAGTGGCGGGACTAGCGGGAGCTCAGGTCTCCAAGAGACCCAGTACTTC,CASSGGTSGSSGLQETQYF
TRBJ1-1,TRBD1,TRBV18,few,TGTGCCAGCTCACCCGACAGGGGGGCTTTCTTT,CASSPDRGAFF
TRBJ2-3,.,TRBV11-3,.,TGTGCCAGCAGCTTAGGGGCCACGGGGGGCATAGCGGATACGCAGTATTTT,CASSLGATGGIADTQYF
TRBJ2-6,.,TRBV4-1,.,TGCGCCAGCAGCCAAGAAGGGACTGGGGCCAACGTCCTGACTTTC,CASSQEGTGANVLTF
TRBJ1-2,.,TRBV30,few,TGTGCCTGGAGTGTGGCAAGGAGAGGTGGCTACACCTTC,CAWSVARRGGYTF
TRBJ2-7,TRBD2,TRBV7-2,.,TGTGCCGGACCCGCCGACAGAACTAGCGGGTCCTCCTACGAGCAGTACTTC,CAGPADRTSGSSYEQYF
TRBJ2-3,.,TRBV11-2,.,TGTGCCAGCAGCCCAGGGAGGAACACAGATACGCAGTATTTT,CASSPGRNTDTQYF
TRBJ1-1,TRBD1,TRBV10-3,.,TGTGCCATCAGTGAGCCGGGACAGGGATCCACTGAAGCTTTCTTT,CAISEPGQGSTEAFF
TRBJ2-5,TRBD2,TRBV18,.,TGTGCCAGCTCTCCCGGGACTACACTCGTCGGGACCCAGTACTTC,CASSPGTTLVGTQYF